This entry concerns a single T cell receptor (beta chain). With V trimmed by 6 bases and J by 1 base, 2 bases remained unmatched. The germline CDR1 and CDR2 sequences are MNHEY and SVGAGI. This CDR3 is built from 13 residues. The data were obtained in a study of shared clonotypes between healthy human individuals. For sorted subsets, 150 to 250 ng DNA per replicate equaled 30,000 or so T cell genomes. Method: immunoSEQ multiplex PCR; TCRdb's copy keeps in-frame clones and lacks some. The profile shows some 1,400,000 clones, roughly 96% of them singletons. The sequenced sample was naive CD4+ T cells sorted from blood. Subset of the sample: CD45RA+ positively selected. V and J are TRBV6-5 and TRBJ2-5; TRBD1 aligns across 7 bases. The clonotype comes from a man aged 25-40 years in good health. The CDR3 protein is CASRWDSQETQYF. In DNA form, the CDR3 reads TGTGCCAGCAGGTGGGACAGCCAAGAGACCCAGTACTTC.